Below, 25 T cell receptor beta chains from the same sample are listed, as sequenced in a study of blood T cell repertoires in COVID-19. Sequenced by immunoSEQ multiplex PCR; TCRdb stores in-frame clones only, minus some. The data show 160,000 or so clones, approximately 91% seen once. Sample: peripheral blood. Receptor source: a man younger than 30 with acute or convalescent COVID-19.

V usage is TRBV7-9 and J usage is TRBJ2-2; the match to TRBD1 covers 7 bases. Germline V gene lookup returns CDR1 SEHNR and CDR2 FQNEAQ (reference sequence). CDR3 length: 16 amino acids. With V trimmed by 5 bases and J by 2 bases, 8 bases remained unmatched. The CDR3 spells CASSTMGQLNTGELFF. CDR3 nucleotide sequence: TGTGCCAGCAGCACGATGGGACAGCTAAACACCGGGGAGCTGTTTTTT.

This clone has only one observation. The genes are TRBV6-6 and TRBJ2-1, with a possible D match to TRBD1 (6 bases). The germline V and J ends were trimmed by 5 bases and 8 bases, with 10 bases remaining between them. The CDR3 is 12 amino acids. Germline CDR1 is MNHNY and CDR2 is SVGAGI (reference sequence). The CDR3 loop reads CASSLQGDEQFF. Written as DNA, the CDR3 is TGTGCCAGCAGTCTACAGGGCGATGAGCAGTTCTTC.

The rearrangement links TRBV4-2 to TRBJ2-1; 9 nucleotides agree with TRBD1. V lost 0 bases and J lost 10; bases outside the gene matches: 7. The CDR3 spans 15 residues. Germline V gene sequence: CDR1 LGHNA, CDR2 YNFKEQ. The CDR3 bases are TGTGCCAGCAGCCAAGAGCGGGACAGGGTTTCCGAGCAGTTCTTC. This translates into CASSQERDRVSEQFF.

This rearrangement joins TRBV14 to TRBJ1-3, with unresolved D. Per germline, CDR1 SGHDN and CDR2 FVKESK. This CDR3 spans 17 amino acids. Trimming stripped 3 bases from V and 0 bases from J, with 15 bases between. CDR3 sequence (DNA): TGTGCCAGCAGCCAGTCAAACAGCTATGTCTCTGGAAACACCATATATTTT. As protein: CASSQSNSYVSGNTIYF.

V is TRBV6-4 and J is TRBJ1-1; 9 bases agree with TRBD1. V dropped 5 bases and J dropped 0; count of bases not matched to a gene: 16. Germline V gene lookup returns CDR1 MRHNA and CDR2 SNTAGT. The CDR3 spans 19 residues. Written as DNA, the CDR3 is TGTGCCAGCAGTCCCCTCCGAAACTCGGACAGGGGTATGAACACTGAAGCTTTCTTT. Its translation: CASSPLRNSDRGMNTEAFF.

The CDR3 loop reads CASSELTSGYTGELFF. The CDR3 DNA reads TGTGCCAGCAGTGAACTAACTAGCGGATACACCGGGGAGCTGTTTTTT. The J gene is TRBJ2-2, the V gene TRBV25-1, with TRBD2 matching 8 bases. Germline V gene lookup returns CDR1 MGHDK and CDR2 SYGVNS. The V and J ends lost 2 bases and 3 bases, in that order; junction bases with no gene match: 5. This CDR3 comprises 16 residues.

This sequence joins TRBV19 and TRBJ2-1, with 7 positions matching TRBD2. The V gene end was trimmed by 6 bases and the J gene end by 6 bases; junction bases not matched to a gene: 14. Germline V gene sequence: CDR1 LNHDA, CDR2 SQIVND (reference sequence). The CDR3 is 16 amino acids. CDR3 DNA sequence: TGTGCCAGTAGAAGCCTGGGAGGGCCCTCGGGCAATGAGCAGTTCTTC. Amino acid sequence: CASRSLGGPSGNEQFF.

The chain joins TRBV11-2 to TRBJ1-2, with D possibly TRBD1 on 5 matching bases. With 0 bases removed from V and 6 bases from J, the gap between germline ends came to 8 bases. Germline loops: CDR1 SGHAT, CDR2 FQNNGV. This CDR3 comprises 13 residues. DNA for the CDR3: TGTGCCAGCAGCTTAGATAGGGGAAATGGCTACACCTTC. It encodes CASSLDRGNGYTF. Combining the CDR3 with reference TRBV11-2 and TRBJ1-2 gives the whole variable domain EAGVAQSPRYKIIEKRQSVAFWCNPISGHATLYWYQQILGQGPKLLIQFQNNGVVDDSQLPKDRFSAERLKGVDSTLKIQPAKLEDSAVYLCASSLDRGNGYTFGSGTRLTVV.

CDR3 region: CASSSGLAGTGELFF. The CDR3 nucleotides are TGCGCCAGCAGCTCGGGACTAGCGGGAACCGGGGAGCTGTTTTTT. This rearrangement joins TRBV5-1 to TRBJ2-2, with 13 bases matching TRBD2. CDR1 is SGHRS, CDR2 YFSETQ, per germline. After removal of 3 bases from V and 5 bases from J, the junction contained 1 base not matched to a gene. This CDR3 contains 15 residues.

This clone was found once. The gene calls are TRBV7-9 and TRBJ1-4; no definite D call. CDR1 is SEHNR and CDR2 is FQNEAQ in the germline V gene (reference sequence). CDR3 length: 15 amino acids. V was clipped by 1 base and J by 0 bases, with 6 bases between them. The DNA for the CDR3 is TGTGCCAGCAGCTTAGGTTCGGCAACTAATGAAAAACTGTTTTTT. This sequence encodes CASSLGSATNEKLFF.

The chain has TRBV6-5 and TRBJ1-1; tentative D call: TRBD1 (6 bases). V gave up 1 base and J gave up 3 bases, with 15 bases separating them. CDR1 and CDR2 from the germline V gene are MNHEY and SVGAGI. The CDR3 consists of 16 residues. The CDR3 DNA reads TGTGCCAGCAGTTACTTACTATTTCAGGGGCACACTGAAGCTTTCTTT. This sequence encodes CASSYLLFQGHTEAFF.

The V and J genes are TRBV4-1 and TRBJ1-3, with 7 bases fitting TRBD1. Germline lookup yields CDR1 MGHRA and CDR2 YSYEKL. The CDR3 loop spans 15 amino acids. Trimming removed 3 bases from V and 4 bases from J; junction bases left unmatched: 6. The CDR3: CASSHPTGSGNTIYF. For the CDR3, the DNA is TGCGCCAGCAGCCATCCGACAGGGAGCGGAAACACCATATATTTT.

The chain joins TRBV7-8 to TRBJ2-1; 13 bases agree with TRBD2. This CDR3 has 14 amino acids. V was pared by 4 bases and J by 8 bases, with 2 bases of the junction left unmatched. CDR1 is SGHVS and CDR2 is FQNEAQ in the germline V gene. The chain's CDR3 is CASSSGLAGYEQFF. The CDR3 DNA reads TGTGCCAGCAGCTCGGGACTAGCGGGATATGAGCAGTTCTTC.

The chain joins TRBV6-6 to TRBJ1-5; 9 bases are a match to TRBD1. V trimming: 8 bases; J trimming: 4 bases; junction bases outside the gene matches: 0. CDR1 is MNHNY and CDR2 is SVGAGI in the germline V gene (reference sequence). The CDR3 extends over 12 amino acids. CDR3 DNA: TGTGCCAGCGGACAGGGGAATCAGCCCCAGCATTTT. Translation gives CASGQGNQPQHF.

This clone was found a few times. The J gene is TRBJ2-3, the V gene TRBV19; possibly TRBD1 for D (5 bases). Trimming removed 3 bases at V and 1 base at J, with 11 bases between. The CDR3 is 15 amino acids. CDR1 and CDR2 from the germline V gene are LNHDA and SQIVND (reference sequence). The CDR3 bases are TGTGCCAGTAGTATGGGCCAGGGTGGCACAGATACGCAGTATTTT. It codes for CASSMGQGGTDTQYF.

This sequence joins TRBV5-8 and TRBJ1-2, with D perhaps matching TRBD1 (6 bases). Between the trimmed V and J ends, which lost 2 bases and 6 bases, there was a span of 14 bases. Germline CDR1 reads SGHTS; CDR2 reads YDEGEE. The CDR3 is made up of 14 amino acids. The CDR3 loop reads CASSLPGGNHGYTF. In DNA form, the CDR3 reads TGTGCCAGCAGCTTACCGGGGGGCAACCATGGCTACACCTTC. The complete variable domain, with remaining parts taken from reference TRBV5-8 and TRBJ1-2, reads EAGVTQSPTHLIKTRGQQATLRCSPISGHTSVYWYQQALGLGLQFLLWYDEGEERNRGNFPPRFSGRQFPNYSSELNVNALELEDSALYLCASSLPGGNHGYTFGSGTRLTVV.

V and J are TRBV5-1 and TRBJ2-7; D is uncertain. V dropped 0 bases and J dropped 2 bases, with 9 bases sitting between them. The germline CDR1 and CDR2 sequences are SGHRS and YFSETQ. The CDR3 runs to 14 residues. CDR3 amino acids: CASSLGGVAYEQYF. In DNA form, the CDR3 reads TGCGCCAGCAGCTTGGGCGGAGTCGCCTACGAGCAGTACTTC.

The chain is built from TRBV5-1 and TRBJ1-1, with TRBD1 matching 11 bases. The CDR3 sequence is 16 residues long. Germline CDR1 is SGHRS and CDR2 is YFSETQ. Losses at the gene ends were 4 bases for V and 0 bases for J; bases not matched to a gene: 5. DNA of the CDR3: TGCGCCAGCAGCCTCGGGACAGGGGGGATGAACACTGAAGCTTTCTTT. This encodes CASSLGTGGMNTEAFF.

The chain couples TRBV7-6 to TRBJ2-2; D call uncertain. Trimming pared 5 bases from V and 7 bases from J, leaving 14 bases between. The germline gives CDR1 SGHVS, CDR2 FNYEAQ. This CDR3 has 14 residues. The CDR3, as DNA: TGTGCCAGCAGCGAACTATCATCGTACGGGGAGCTGTTTTTT. Translated: CASSELSSYGELFF.

The chain joins TRBV19 to TRBJ1-1, with no clear D. CDR1 is LNHDA and CDR2 is SQIVND in the germline V gene (reference sequence). The CDR3 spans 13 residues. The germline V and J ends were trimmed by 3 bases and 6 bases, with 11 bases remaining between them. The CDR3 loop is CASSMRALPEAFF. The CDR3 nucleotides read TGTGCCAGTAGTATGCGGGCCCTTCCTGAAGCTTTCTTT.

The chain combines TRBV9 with TRBJ1-1, with D possibly being TRBD1 (5 bases). The germline CDR1 and CDR2 sequences are SGDLS and YYNGEE. With 0 bases removed from V and 5 bases from J, the gap between germline ends came to 17 bases. This CDR3 is built from 16 residues. The CDR3 reads CASSVVYFTEGTEAFF. As DNA, the CDR3 is TGTGCCAGCAGCGTAGTATATTTTACGGAGGGGACTGAAGCTTTCTTT.

The chain is built from TRBV5-4 and TRBJ2-5; 9 bases map to TRBD1. Germline trimming cut 3 bases from V and 4 bases from J; bases unmatched to any gene: 4. The CDR3 has 14 amino acids. In germline, CDR1 is SGHNT, CDR2 YYREEE (reference sequence). CDR3 nucleotide sequence: TGTGCCAGCAGCTGGTCGGACAGGGGAGAGACCCAGTACTTC. This codes for CASSWSDRGETQYF.

This clone turned up a few times. CDR3 nucleotides: TGTGCCAGCAGCCTTTCCGGGACTCAATATGAAGCTTTCTTT. Translation: CASSLSGTQYEAFF. The chain is built from TRBV4-2 and TRBJ1-1; D perhaps matches TRBD1 (5 bases). Trimming left V 4 bases short and J 7 bases short, with 16 bases between. There are 14 residues in the CDR3. Germline values: CDR1 LGHNA, CDR2 YNFKEQ.

The gene calls are TRBV6-5 and TRBJ2-5; D is unresolved. V shed 4 bases and J shed 12 bases, with 15 bases lying between them. The CDR3 is made up of 12 amino acids. Germline V gene sequence: CDR1 MNHEY, CDR2 SVGAGI. This chain's CDR3 is CASSSPTGWKYF. The CDR3 DNA is TGTGCCAGCAGTTCGCCGACGGGTTGGAAGTACTTC.

This chain uses TRBV2 with TRBJ1-5; 7 bases are a match to TRBD1. Trimming removed 6 bases from V and 11 bases from J; junction bases left unmatched: 10. CDR1 and CDR2 (germline): SNHLY, FYNNEI. CDR3 length: 13 residues. The CDR3 region is CASRRGGLRSQHF. DNA for the CDR3: TGTGCCAGCAGGCGAGGGGGCCTAAGGTCCCAGCATTTT.